Following are 30 T cell receptor beta chains from one sample sequenced in a study of blood T cell repertoires in COVID-19. The method was immunoSEQ multiplex PCR; TCRdb's version includes in-frame clones alone and lacks a portion of them. The data hold 350,000 to 450,000 clones, with roughly 90% observed a single time. Sequencing was performed on PBMCs or T cells enriched from blood (not recorded which). Receptor source: a woman aged 40 to 50 who had been exposed to COVID-19.

The V gene is TRBV10-3, the J gene TRBJ2-1, with TRBD2 matching over 9 bases. CDR1 is ENHRY and CDR2 is SYGVKD in the germline V gene. This CDR3 is built from 13 residues. Germline trimming cut 11 bases from V and 6 bases from J; bases unmatched to any gene: 8. CDR3 region: CASMSGGINEQFF. CDR3 in DNA: TGTGCCTCGATGAGCGGGGGGATCAATGAGCAGTTCTTC.

The chain links TRBV24-1 to TRBJ1-1, with a tentative D call TRBD1 (5 bases). V was cut by 7 bases and J by 0 bases, with 14 bases left in between. CDR1 is KGHDR, CDR2 SFDVKD, per germline. CDR3 length: 15 residues. The CDR3 DNA follows: TGTGCCACCAGGGGGTCGGGGGTAATGAACACTGAAGCTTTCTTT. It encodes CATRGSGVMNTEAFF.

The chain joins TRBV11-3 to TRBJ1-1; D is unresolved. The V gene lost 8 bases and the J gene lost 7 bases, with 20 bases spanning the gap. CDR1 is SGHNT, CDR2 YENEEA, per germline. The CDR3 consists of 14 residues. CDR3 residues: CASALRGIENEAFF. For the CDR3, the DNA is TGTGCCAGCGCACTACGGGGAATTGAAAATGAAGCTTTCTTT.

The J gene is TRBJ2-3, the V gene TRBV5-1; possible D gene TRBD2, 5 bases. V lost 4 bases, J lost 4 bases, and 13 bases lay in between. From germline, CDR1 is SGHRS and CDR2 YFSETQ. There are 14 residues in the CDR3. This CDR3 reads CASSPPAGPDTQYF. CDR3 in DNA: TGCGCCAGCAGCCCTCCCGCGGGTCCAGATACGCAGTATTTT.

The V gene is TRBV7-9, the J gene TRBJ1-6, with 9 positions matching TRBD1. V lost 5 bases to trimming and J lost 5 bases; unmatched junction nucleotides: 7. The CDR3 sequence is 16 residues long. Germline CDR1 and CDR2: SEHNR and FQNEAQ (reference sequence). The CDR3 nucleotides read TGTGCCAGCAGCCGCGGACAGGGGCTTAATAATTCACCCCTCCACTTT. It specifies CASSRGQGLNNSPLHF.

The chain joins TRBV2 to TRBJ1-3; possibly TRBD1 for D (6 bases). With 6 bases removed from V and 4 bases from J, the gap between germline ends came to 22 bases. The CDR3 sequence is 17 residues long. The germline V gene encodes CDR1 SNHLY and CDR2 FYNNEI. CDR3 nucleotide sequence: TGTGCCAGCAGACCCGCCGAACAGGGAAGGTCCGGAAACACCATATATTTT. Amino acid sequence: CASRPAEQGRSGNTIYF.

This clone was seen once. The chain carries TRBV30 and TRBJ1-4; the D is unclear. The germline CDR1 and CDR2 sequences are GTSNPN and SVGIG (reference sequence). CDR3 size: 13 residues. The ends were cut back, 0 bases at V and 6 bases at J, with 8 bases in the middle. In nucleotides, the CDR3 is TGTGCCTGGAGTGTATCTGGCTATGAAAAACTGTTTTTT. Its translation: CAWSVSGYEKLFF.

The chain couples TRBV6-5 to TRBJ2-1; D uncertain. CDR3 size: 14 residues. Looked up from germline, CDR1 is MNHEY and CDR2 is SVGAGI. The V and J ends lost 0 bases and 8 bases respectively, with 11 bases between them. CDR3 residues: CASSYSSLVHEQFF. Here the CDR3 DNA reads TGTGCCAGCAGTTACTCGAGCCTAGTCCATGAGCAGTTCTTC.

The chain uses TRBV11-3 and TRBJ1-1; D remains unclear. V lost 5 bases and J 5 bases, leaving 15 bases between the germline ends. CDR1 is SGHNT, CDR2 YENEEA, per germline. The CDR3 extends over 14 amino acids. CDR3 DNA: TGTGCCAGCAGCCCTTCCGGGAGGGTGACTGAAGCTTTCTTT. Translation gives CASSPSGRVTEAFF.

The chain joins TRBV30 to TRBJ2-2; TRBD2 matches 10 bases. V lost 2 bases to trimming and J lost 6 bases; unmatched junction nucleotides: 6. The CDR3 is 15 residues long. Germline V gene sequence: CDR1 GTSNPN, CDR2 SVGIG (reference sequence). The CDR3 nucleotides are TGTGCCTGGAGTCTCCTAGCGGGAGCAGCCGGGGAGCTGTTTTTT. This sequence encodes CAWSLLAGAAGELFF.

As DNA, the CDR3 is TGTGCCACCTCACGGGCAGGGGCTCTTCGGGAGACCCAGTACTTC. Protein: CATSRAGALRETQYF. The chain uses TRBV27 and TRBJ2-5; a possible D gene is TRBD1 (6 bases). Trimming shortened V by 10 bases and J by 5 bases, and 23 bases separated the two germline ends. This CDR3 is built from 15 residues. Germline CDR1 reads MNHEY; CDR2 reads SMNVEV (reference sequence).

The V call is TRBV21-1, the J call TRBJ2-7; the table's D call TRBD2 went unverified against the DNA. TRBV21-1 represents a pseudogene. The CDR3 length is 13 residues. CDR3 sequence (DNA): TGTGCCAGCGGGAGATTTAGCTCCTACGAGCAGTACTTC. This sequence encodes CASGRFSSYEQYF.

The chain employs TRBV5-4 and TRBJ1-6; D remains unclear. V was pared by 7 bases and J by 9 bases, with 20 bases between. CDR1 and CDR2 from the germline V gene are SGHNT and YYREEE (reference sequence). The CDR3 totals 15 residues. The CDR3 coding sequence is TGTGCCAGCGGTCGGGGATACCAAGAAGGTTCACCCCTCCACTTT. It yields the protein CASGRGYQEGSPLHF.

The chain employs TRBV5-6 and TRBJ2-7; a possible D gene is TRBD1 (6 bases). Trimming pared 4 bases from V and 5 bases from J, leaving 19 bases between. The germline CDR1 and CDR2 sequences are SGHDT and YYEEEE. This CDR3 is 15 amino acids long. The chain's CDR3 is CASSPDGQSEDEQYF. The CDR3 nucleotides read TGTGCCAGCAGCCCTGATGGACAGTCAGAGGACGAGCAGTACTTC.

V gene TRBV27 combines with J gene TRBJ2-1; 8 bases agree with TRBD1. The CDR3 consists of 12 residues. Germline values: CDR1 MNHEY, CDR2 SMNVEV (reference sequence). The V gene end was trimmed by 11 bases and the J gene end by 9 bases; junction bases not matched to a gene: 9. In DNA, the CDR3 is TGTGCCTTCACGACAGGGGCTGGTGAGCAGTTCTTC. It is translated as CAFTTGAGEQFF.

The table lists this clone with a count of one. This chain joins TRBV7-4 and TRBJ2-1; possible D gene TRBD2, 6 bases. This CDR3 has 14 amino acids. Germline V gives CDR1 SGHVT, CDR2 SQSDAQ. The V end was cut by 5 bases, the J end by 5 bases, with 13 bases between. CDR3 coding DNA: TGTGCCAGCAGCGAACTAGCACCAGACAATGAGCAGTTCTTC. Its translation is CASSELAPDNEQFF.

The table lists this clone with a few counts. The chain employs TRBV12-3 or TRBV12-4 and TRBJ2-6; D call uncertain. Trimming took off 4 bases at V and 13 bases at J, with 8 bases between the two ends. The CDR3 totals 11 residues. CDR3 sequence: CASSSPLVLTF. The DNA for the CDR3 is TGTGCCAGCAGTTCCCCCTTGGTCCTGACTTTC.

V is TRBV3-1 (or the pseudogene TRBV3-2) and J is TRBJ2-7, with TRBD1 matching over 8 bases. The germline CDR1 and CDR2 sequences are LGHDT and YNNKEL (reference sequence). The trim removed 3 bases at V and 4 bases at J, leaving 5 bases unmatched. This CDR3 contains 14 residues. As DNA, the CDR3 is TGTGCCAGCAGCCAGAGAGGGACAGGATACGAGCAGTACTTC. Translated, it gives CASSQRGTGYEQYF.

The rearrangement joins TRBV9 to TRBJ2-3, with 16 nucleotides matching TRBD2. This CDR3 spans 21 amino acids. V shed 4 bases, J shed 0 bases, and the junction held 14 bases outside the gene matches. Germline CDR1 and CDR2: SGDLS and YYNGEE. In nucleotides, the CDR3 is TGTGCCAGCAGCTTCGGGACTAGCGGGGGGGTCTGGAGACCTAGCACAGATACGCAGTATTTT. Translation gives CASSFGTSGGVWRPSTDTQYF.

The chain couples TRBV15 to TRBJ2-1; 8 bases are shared with TRBD2. This CDR3 spans 15 amino acids. Germline CDR1 reads LNHNV; CDR2 reads YYDKDF (reference sequence). Unmatched junction bases numbered 5, after V lost 0 bases and J lost 7 bases. The CDR3 nucleotides are TGTGCCACCAGCAGAGATAGAGGCGGGAGGAATGAGCAGTTCTTC. It translates to CATSRDRGGRNEQFF.

V and J are TRBV7-8 and TRBJ1-6; no definite D call. This CDR3 contains 15 residues. The germline gives CDR1 SGHVS, CDR2 FQNEAQ. V lost 6 bases, J lost 9 bases, and 18 bases lay in between. For the CDR3, the DNA is TGTGCCAGCAGTCCCGCCGGTACTCCGGGTTCACCCCTCCACTTT. Translated: CASSPAGTPGSPLHF.

This clone was found a few times. The DNA of the CDR3 is TGTGCCAGCAGCGCTTCAGGGGGCGTTGGTGAAAAACTGTTTTTT. It is translated as CASSASGGVGEKLFF. This chain connects TRBV9 to TRBJ1-4, with TRBD1 matching 8 bases. Germline-derived CDR1 and CDR2 are SGDLS and YYNGEE. CDR3 size: 15 residues. V gave up 3 bases and J gave up 7 bases; unmatched junction bases: 8.

V gene TRBV6-5 combines with J gene TRBJ1-1, with D perhaps TRBD1 (5 bases). Germline V lookup: CDR1 MNHEY, CDR2 SVGAGI. CDR3 length: 14 amino acids. V lost 6 bases to trimming and J lost 0 bases, with 11 bases between them. The CDR3 DNA sequence: TGTGCCAGCAGGGGCCAGGGCATGAACACTGAAGCTTTCTTT. Translated: CASRGQGMNTEAFF.

The CDR3 nucleotides read TGCGCCAGCAGCTTGGGTCAGGAGGCTTCACCCCTCCACTTT. It specifies CASSLGQEASPLHF. This sequence joins TRBV5-1 and TRBJ1-6; D is uncertain. Germline CDR1 reads SGHRS; CDR2 reads YFSETQ. Trimming took off 0 bases at V and 9 bases at J, with 10 bases between the two ends. This CDR3 is 14 amino acids long.

The rearrangement uses TRBV25-1 and TRBJ2-1, with 8 bases identical to TRBD2. The CDR3 spans 17 residues. The germline V gene has CDR1 MGHDK and CDR2 SYGVNS. V was pared by 1 base and J by 7 bases, with 12 bases of the junction left unmatched. The CDR3 DNA is TGTGCCAGCAGTGAATCCCGGAAAGCGGGGGAATTGAATGAGCAGTTCTTC. Translating gives CASSESRKAGELNEQFF.

The V gene is TRBV19, the J gene TRBJ1-5; D is unresolved. Trimming took 6 bases from V and 5 from J, leaving 17 bases between them. Germline assignment: CDR1 LNHDA and CDR2 SQIVND (reference sequence). The CDR3 covers 15 residues. The DNA for the CDR3 is TGTGCCAGTAGAGCGCCTCTCGTGCGAGATCAGCCCCAGCATTTT. Protein: CASRAPLVRDQPQHF.

V is TRBV30 and J is TRBJ2-7; 7 nucleotides match TRBD1. The CDR3 loop spans 12 amino acids. Trimming took 5 bases from V and 6 from J; bases not matched to a gene: 7. Germline-derived CDR1 and CDR2 are GTSNPN and SVGIG (reference sequence). This CDR3 is CAWDKGGGEQYF. The CDR3 DNA reads TGTGCCTGGGACAAAGGGGGCGGCGAGCAGTACTTC.

This chain uses TRBV7-2 with TRBJ1-3; unclear D gene. V was cut by 8 bases and J by 3 bases, with 11 bases left in between. This CDR3 spans 13 amino acids. Germline-derived CDR1 and CDR2 are SGHTA and FQGNSA. CDR3 in amino acids: CASPAGGGNTIYF. The DNA of the CDR3 is TGTGCCAGCCCCGCGGGCGGTGGAAACACCATATATTTT.

V usage is TRBV28 and J usage is TRBJ2-7; the match to TRBD2 covers 8 bases. This CDR3 spans 18 amino acids. Germline V gives CDR1 MDHEN, CDR2 SYDVKM. With V trimmed by 7 bases and J by 0 bases, 17 bases remained unmatched. The CDR3 sequence is CASKPPGLPGTSSYEQYF. The CDR3 nucleotides read TGTGCCAGCAAACCCCCAGGGCTACCCGGGACTAGCTCCTACGAGCAGTACTTC.

The rearrangement joins TRBV7-8 to TRBJ2-5; no definite D call. Germline V gene sequence: CDR1 SGHVS, CDR2 FQNEAQ. The germline V and J ends were trimmed by 5 bases and 5 bases, with 12 bases remaining between them. The CDR3 loop spans 13 amino acids. The CDR3 loop reads CASSAGSTETQYF. Here the CDR3 DNA reads TGTGCCAGCAGCGCCGGGTCTACCGAGACCCAGTACTTC.